This TCR beta chain was sequenced during a study of blood T cell repertoires in COVID-19. Overall study context: In each case, the material was cDNA or gDNA derived from T cells, B-cell-depleted T cells, or PBMCs.

Individuals aged about 18 to 100 years were recruited from some 26 US areas. This table comes from immunoSEQ multiplex PCR, and its TCRdb copy is limited to in-frame clones, with some not included. The data show around 250,000 clones, more than 80% seen once. This CDR3 is built from 13 residues. Germline CDR1 MNHEY, CDR2 SMNVEV (reference sequence). The trim removed 6 bases at V and 4 bases at J, leaving 0 bases unmatched. The sequenced sample consisted of PBMCs or T cells enriched from blood (not recorded which). The receptor's source is a woman in her twenties or thirties with acute COVID-19. The V gene is TRBV27, the J gene TRBJ2-6; 7 bases line up with TRBD1. The CDR3 coding sequence is TGTGCCAGCAGGGGACAGGGGGCCAACGTCCTGACTTTC. Its translation: CASRGQGANVLTF. Using reference TRBV27 and TRBJ2-6 for the parts outside the CDR3, the full variable domain is EAQVTQNPRYLITVTGKKLTVTCSQNMNHEYMSWYRQDPGLGLRQIYYSMNVEVTDKGDVPEGYKVSRKEKRNFPLILESPSPNQTSLYFCASRGQGANVLTFGAGSRLTVL.